Shown below are 32 T cell receptor beta chains from a single sample sequenced in a study of yellow fever vaccine responses in identical twins (dated by TCRdb to 2017 to 2018). The receptor library was made with RT-PCR. For sequencing, an Illumina HiSeq 2500 was employed. The public reads were reprocessed in TCRdb via fastp at Q25 and MiXCR, keeping in-frame beta chains. CDR3 protein sequences are deduplicated, and each keeps its most common genes and DNA. The sample contains under 4,000 distinct CDR3 sequences, around 87% of them found a single time. Of the sample, around 1.5% is held by the ten largest clones. Sequencing was performed on T cells from blood (PBMCs), unsorted or a sorted subset (not recorded which), taken before or after yellow fever vaccination (not recorded which). All receptors derive from a woman aged 18-30 years who received the yellow fever vaccine. Donor details come from another sample of the same person, matched by shared clones.

This chain uses TRBV11-1 with TRBJ1-3, with D possibly TRBD1 on 6 matching bases. From germline, CDR1 is SGHAT and CDR2 FQDESV (reference sequence). The CDR3 is made up of 15 amino acids. V dropped 2 bases and J dropped 1 base, with 9 bases sitting between them. CDR3 sequence (DNA): TGTGCCAGCAGCTTATCGGGGGCGTCTGGAAACACCATATATTTT. It specifies CASSLSGASGNTIYF.

The rearrangement uses TRBV29-1 and TRBJ2-1; 7 bases agree with TRBD1. The J segment lost 3 bases and the V segment lost 5 bases, leaving 4 bases of the junction unmatched. Germline loops: CDR1 SQVTM, CDR2 ANQGSEA. The length of the CDR3 is 13 residues. This chain's CDR3 is CSVHRTGYNEQFF. The DNA of the CDR3 is TGCAGCGTTCACAGGACAGGCTACAATGAGCAGTTCTTC.

This rearrangement joins TRBV18 to TRBJ2-7; TRBD1 agrees at 7 bases. J lost 0 bases, V lost 2 bases, and 4 bases had no gene match. Germline-derived CDR1 and CDR2 are KGHSH and LQKENI. The CDR3 is 15 residues long. The CDR3 reads CASSPAGGTSYEQYF. The CDR3 DNA is TGTGCCAGCTCACCAGCAGGGGGAACCTCCTACGAGCAGTACTTC. The full variable domain, completed using reference TRBV18 and TRBJ2-7, is NAGVMQNPRHLVRRRGQEARLRCSPMKGHSHVYWYRQLPEEGLKFMVYLQKENIIDESGMPKERFSAEFPKEGPSILRIQQVVRGDSAAYFCASSPAGGTSYEQYFGPGTRLTVT.

The chain uses TRBV7-2 and TRBJ2-1, with 11 positions matching TRBD2. Germline V gene sequence: CDR1 SGHTA, CDR2 FQGNSA. J lost 1 base, V lost 8 bases, and 10 bases had no gene match. The CDR3 extends over 17 amino acids. The CDR3: CASLLAGAYRSYNEQFF. The CDR3 DNA is TGTGCCAGCTTACTAGCGGGGGCCTACCGGTCCTACAATGAGCAGTTCTTC.

The CDR3 here is CASSLAQGHSYEQYF. DNA of the CDR3: TGTGCCAGCAGCTTAGCGCAGGGCCACTCCTACGAGCAGTACTTC. The chain employs TRBV7-4 and TRBJ2-7; maybe TRBD1 (5 bases). This CDR3 spans 15 amino acids. V lost 0 bases and J lost 0, with 9 bases in between. Germline CDR1 and CDR2: SGHVT and SQSDAQ. The whole variable domain, filled in from reference TRBV7-4 and TRBJ2-7, reads GAGVSQSPRYKVAKRGRDVALRCDSISGHVTLYWYRQTLGQGSEVLTYSQSDAQRDKSGRPSGRFSAERPERSVSTLKIQRTEQGDSAVYLCASSLAQGHSYEQYFGPGTRLTVT.

This chain connects TRBV28 to TRBJ2-7, with TRBD2 identical over 8 bases. The CDR3 covers 17 residues. Looked up from germline, CDR1 is MDHEN and CDR2 is SYDVKM. The J segment lost 0 bases and the V segment lost 3 bases, leaving 10 bases of the junction unmatched. The CDR3 here is CASSFISSGSSSYEQYF. For the CDR3, the DNA is TGTGCCAGCAGTTTTATTTCCAGCGGGAGTTCCTCCTACGAGCAGTACTTC.

V is TRBV30 and J is TRBJ1-1; D gene unclear. The CDR3 runs 11 residues. CDR1 is GTSNPN, CDR2 SVGIG, per germline (reference sequence). Trimming removed 3 bases at V and 1 base at J, with 3 bases between. The chain's CDR3 is CAWRQNTEAFF. The CDR3 bases are TGTGCCTGGAGACAGAACACTGAAGCTTTCTTT.

The chain links TRBV18 to TRBJ2-3; D call uncertain. CDR1 is KGHSH, CDR2 LQKENI, per germline. The CDR3 covers 11 residues. V lost 6 bases and J 6 bases, leaving 7 bases between the germline ends. The CDR3 DNA is TGTGCCAGCTCTCCGGGCGATACGCAGTATTTT. Translated, it gives CASSPGDTQYF.

This clonotype has a single count. The chain uses TRBV20-1 and TRBJ2-1; 8 nucleotides line up with TRBD1. The length of the CDR3 is 14 residues. The ends lost 5 bases at V and 0 bases at J; junction bases unmatched: 3. CDR1 and CDR2 from the germline V gene are DFQATT and SNEGSKA (reference sequence). CDR3 nucleotides: TGCAGTGCTCGGACAGGGCGCTCCTACAATGAGCAGTTCTTC. Protein: CSARTGRSYNEQFF.

The rearrangement links TRBV5-1 to TRBJ2-1; 9 bases line up with TRBD2. Germline CDR1 SGHRS, CDR2 YFSETQ. CDR3 length: 15 amino acids. The junction had 2 bases not matched to a gene; V was cut back by 0 bases and J by 4 bases. DNA for the CDR3: TGCGCCAGCAGCTTGGATAGCGGGGGTTACAATGAGCAGTTCTTC. Protein sequence: CASSLDSGGYNEQFF.

The chain recombines TRBV18 with TRBJ2-1; 14 nucleotides agree with TRBD2. V was clipped by 6 bases and J by 8 bases; unmatched bases: 9. Germline V gene sequence: CDR1 KGHSH, CDR2 LQKENI. This CDR3 region has 16 residues. The CDR3, as DNA: TGTGCCAGCTCGGCCGGGACTAGCGGGAGTTTGGATGAGCAGTTCTTC. Amino acid sequence: CASSAGTSGSLDEQFF.

CDR3 amino acids: CASSFLREAQYF. The CDR3 DNA follows: TGTGCCAGCAGCTTCCTCCGAGAGGCGCAGTATTTT. V usage is TRBV7-9 and J usage is TRBJ2-3; D not resolved. V was clipped by 3 bases and J by 10 bases, with 11 bases between them. The CDR3 runs to 12 residues. Germline V lookup: CDR1 SEHNR, CDR2 FQNEAQ (reference sequence).

The chain carries TRBV29-1 and TRBJ2-4, with 8 bases aligning to TRBD2. The CDR3 runs 13 residues. Germline loops: CDR1 SQVTM, CDR2 ANQGSEA. After removal of 2 bases from V and 9 bases from J, the junction contained 6 bases not matched to a gene. The CDR3 protein is CSVETSGLSIQYF. CDR3 DNA sequence: TGCAGCGTTGAAACTAGCGGACTCAGCATTCAGTACTTC.

The chain couples TRBV12-3 or TRBV12-4 to TRBJ2-7; perhaps D is TRBD1 or TRBD2 (5 bases each). This CDR3 region has 15 residues. Deletions cut 9 bases from V and 3 bases from J, with 21 bases between. Here the CDR3 reads CARNLWGSPVYEQYF. The CDR3 DNA reads TGTGCCAGAAATTTATGGGGGAGTCCCGTCTACGAGCAGTACTTC.

The chain joins TRBV15 to TRBJ1-5; TRBD1 is a possible D gene (5 bases). CDR3 length: 16 residues. The V gene's germline CDR1 is LNHNV and CDR2 YYDKDF (reference sequence). Trimming took 0 bases from V and 6 from J, leaving 15 bases between them. CDR3 DNA: TGTGCCACCAGCAGAGAGTGGGGAACAGGTGCTCAGCCCCAGCATTTT. It translates to CATSREWGTGAQPQHF.

This chain links TRBV9 with TRBJ2-2; weak D call: TRBD2 (5 bases). CDR1 is SGDLS, CDR2 YYNGEE, per germline. The CDR3 length is 14 residues. V was trimmed by 8 bases and J by 6 bases, leaving 17 bases between them. The CDR3 bases are TGTGCCAGTAAACTAGGCCCTGGGGCCGGGGAGCTGTTTTTT. Translating it yields CASKLGPGAGELFF.

The chain combines TRBV29-1 with TRBJ1-2; weak D call: TRBD1 (5 bases). Trimming removed 6 bases from V and 3 bases from J, with 11 bases in between. Germline lookup yields CDR1 SQVTM and CDR2 ANQGSEA. CDR3 length: 12 residues. DNA of the CDR3: TGCAGCGTCTTCAGGGTTGACTATGGCTACACCTTC. Its translation: CSVFRVDYGYTF. Complete variable domain (other parts from reference TRBV29-1 and TRBJ1-2): SAVISQKPSRDICQRGTSLTIQCQVDSQVTMMFWYRQQPGQSLTLIATANQGSEATYESGFVIDKFPISRPNLTFSTLTVSNMSPEDSSIYLCSVFRVDYGYTFGSGTRLTVV.

The rearrangement uses TRBV2 and TRBJ2-7; D possibly corresponds to TRBD2 (5 bases). Germline CDR1 is SNHLY and CDR2 is FYNNEI. V was trimmed by 2 bases and J by 6 bases, leaving 14 bases between them. The length of the CDR3 is 14 residues. The CDR3 region is CASSELGGLGEQYF. The CDR3 nucleotides read TGTGCCAGCAGTGAACTAGGAGGTCTGGGCGAGCAGTACTTC.

The chain has TRBV29-1 and TRBJ1-5; no firm D call. The CDR3 has 14 amino acids. Germline V gives CDR1 SQVTM, CDR2 ANQGSEA. Between the trimmed V and J ends, which lost 4 bases and 4 bases, there was a span of 14 bases. The CDR3 DNA follows: TGCAGCGTTGTTGAAATCGGATCAAATCAGCCCCAGCATTTT. Translated, it gives CSVVEIGSNQPQHF.

This chain connects TRBV4-3 to TRBJ1-3, with TRBD1 matching 7 bases. This CDR3 comprises 15 residues. V dropped 0 bases and J dropped 4; count of bases not matched to a gene: 3. The germline V gene has CDR1 LGHNA and CDR2 YSLEER. The DNA of the CDR3 is TGCGCCAGCAGCCAAGAACAGGGGCGAGGAAACACCATATATTTT. It translates to CASSQEQGRGNTIYF.

This rearrangement joins TRBV29-1 to TRBJ2-5; tentatively, D is TRBD2 (6 bases). The length of the CDR3 is 14 residues. Trimming removed 8 bases at V and 4 bases at J, with 20 bases between. The germline CDR1 and CDR2 sequences are SQVTM and ANQGSEA. The CDR3 bases are TGCAGCACCCTGCGGGGACTCGGAGGAGAGACCCAGTACTTC. It is translated as CSTLRGLGGETQYF.

This chain connects TRBV29-1 to TRBJ2-3, with D hard to call. Trimming removed 4 bases from V and 2 bases from J, with 10 bases in between. Germline V lookup: CDR1 SQVTM, CDR2 ANQGSEA. The CDR3 covers 13 residues. This chain's CDR3 is CSVAVGNTDTQYF. The CDR3 bases are TGCAGCGTTGCTGTGGGGAACACAGATACGCAGTATTTT.

DNA of the CDR3: TGTGCCAGCAGTTTACTCTACTCCTACGAGCAGTACTTC. This encodes CASSLLYSYEQYF. The rearrangement links TRBV12-3 or TRBV12-4 to TRBJ2-7, with D unclear. The CDR3 extends over 13 amino acids. V dropped 2 bases and J dropped 0 bases, with 5 bases sitting between them.

The chain joins TRBV29-1 to TRBJ2-1; TRBD2 aligns across 13 bases. Losses at the gene ends were 8 bases for V and 1 base for J; bases not matched to a gene: 11. The length of the CDR3 is 17 residues. The germline V gene encodes CDR1 SQVTM and CDR2 ANQGSEA. The CDR3 protein is CSIPGLAGILSYNEQFF. The CDR3 coding sequence is TGCAGCATCCCGGGACTAGCGGGAATCCTATCCTACAATGAGCAGTTCTTC.

Here the CDR3 DNA reads TGTGCCAGCAGCCCATCAGGTTCGGGAAACACTGAAGCTTTCTTT. As protein: CASSPSGSGNTEAFF. The rearrangement links TRBV11-1 to TRBJ1-1, with D unresolved. CDR3 length: 15 amino acids. Germline loops: CDR1 SGHAT, CDR2 FQDESV (reference sequence). Trimming took 5 bases from V and 2 from J, leaving 15 bases between them.

The V and J genes are TRBV11-2 and TRBJ2-1, with D unclear. The CDR3 totals 15 residues. Germline CDR1 SGHAT, CDR2 FQNNGV. V shed 1 base and J shed 3 bases, with 10 bases lying between them. CDR3 protein: CASSLVVVSYNEQFF. The CDR3 coding sequence is TGTGCCAGCAGCTTAGTTGTCGTCAGCTACAATGAGCAGTTCTTC.

This sequence joins TRBV11-3 and TRBJ2-7, with D perhaps TRBD1 or TRBD2 (5 bases each). The CDR3 contains 13 residues. From germline, CDR1 is SGHNT and CDR2 YENEEA. The V and J ends lost 6 bases and 8 bases respectively, with 17 bases between them. This CDR3 is CASSPGPGSKQYF. The DNA of the CDR3 is TGTGCCAGCAGTCCGGGGCCCGGATCCAAGCAGTACTTC.

This clonotype came up once. The chain is built from TRBV4-2 and TRBJ2-4, with TRBD1 matching 7 bases. This CDR3 has 16 amino acids. The germline V gene has CDR1 LGHNA and CDR2 YNFKEQ. The trim removed 0 bases at V and 1 base at J, leaving 3 bases unmatched. CDR3 DNA: TGTGCCAGCAGCCAAGACAGGGGGTCTGCCAAAAACATTCAGTACTTC. Protein: CASSQDRGSAKNIQYF.

The chain links TRBV12-3 or TRBV12-4 to TRBJ2-5, with TRBD2 as a possible D gene (6 bases). CDR3 size: 12 residues. V was clipped by 8 bases and J by 1 base, with 8 bases between them. CDR3 sequence: CASGGTQETQYF. The CDR3 DNA follows: TGTGCCAGCGGGGGGACCCAAGAGACCCAGTACTTC.

The chain joins TRBV7-2 to TRBJ2-5; D unresolved. This CDR3 has 11 amino acids. Germline lookup yields CDR1 SGHTA and CDR2 FQGNSA. Deletions cut 1 base from V and 10 bases from J, with 7 bases between. The CDR3 region is CASSLVLDQYF. The CDR3 DNA sequence: TGTGCCAGCAGCTTAGTTCTTGACCAGTACTTC.

The V call is TRBV7-3, the J call TRBJ1-1; D is unclear. Trimming removed 1 base from V and 5 bases from J, with 8 bases in between. This CDR3 spans 13 amino acids. Germline V gives CDR1 SGHTA, CDR2 FQGTGA. The CDR3 sequence is CASSLIGVTEAFF. CDR3 sequence (DNA): TGTGCCAGCAGCTTAATCGGCGTTACTGAAGCTTTCTTT.

A single count supports this clonotype. V is TRBV12-3 or TRBV12-4 and J is TRBJ2-3, with TRBD1 as a possible D gene (5 bases). V was clipped by 5 bases and J by 3 bases, with 15 bases between them. CDR3 length equals 15 residues. Here the CDR3 reads CASSLGGAVTDTQYF. As DNA, the CDR3 is TGTGCCAGCAGTCTTGGTGGGGCAGTAACAGATACGCAGTATTTT.